Below, 9 T cell receptor beta chains from the same sample are listed, as sequenced in a study of blood T cell repertoires in COVID-19. Some clones are missing from TCRdb's copy, which holds only in-frame ones; the method was immunoSEQ multiplex PCR. The table has some 300,000 clones, over 75% seen once; the top ten hold around 4%. Source material: PBMCs or T cells enriched from blood (not recorded which). The receptors come from a man younger than 45 who had recovered from COVID-19.

This chain uses TRBV14 with TRBJ1-2; 8 bases line up with TRBD1. The CDR3 is 12 residues long. The V gene end was trimmed by 9 bases and the J gene end by 2 bases; junction bases not matched to a gene: 2. The germline gives CDR1 SGHDN, CDR2 FVKESK. The CDR3 DNA is TGTGCCAGTGGACAGGGAAACTATGGCTACACCTTC. Translated, it gives CASGQGNYGYTF. The variable domain in full, completed from reference TRBV14 and TRBJ1-2, reads EAGVTQFPSHSVIEKGQTVTLRCDPISGHDNLYWYRRVMGKEIKFLLHFVKESKQDESGMPNNRFLAERTGGTYSTLKVQPAELEDSGVYFCASGQGNYGYTFGSGTRLTVV.

This chain joins TRBV9 and TRBJ2-6, with D perhaps TRBD2 (5 bases). The V gene's germline CDR1 is SGDLS and CDR2 YYNGEE. V was shortened by 9 bases and J by 4 bases, with 11 bases between the two germline ends. There are 13 residues in the CDR3. DNA for the CDR3: TGTGCCACTGAGGGAGCCGGGGCCAACGTCCTGACTTTC. This translates into CATEGAGANVLTF.

The J gene is TRBJ2-5, the V gene TRBV27, with TRBD1 as a possible D gene (6 bases). Germline assignment: CDR1 MNHEY and CDR2 SMNVEV (reference sequence). V was cut by 4 bases and J by 4 bases, with 22 bases left in between. The CDR3 is made up of 17 amino acids. This chain's CDR3 is CASSSGVNLRGVETQYF. CDR3 DNA sequence: TGTGCCAGCAGTTCAGGCGTCAACCTCAGGGGAGTAGAGACCCAGTACTTC.

This clone was detected a few times. The missing conserved phenylalanine or tryptophan at the end of this CDR3 makes a read error likely. The DNA is omitted, as the CDR3 cannot be located on it reliably, and the CDR3 follows TCRdb's listing. The rearrangement links TRBV7-9 to TRBJ1-5; the tabulated D call, TRBD1, remains unverified against the DNA. Germline V gives CDR1 SEHNR, CDR2 FQNEAQ (reference sequence). The CDR3 spans 10 amino acids, including both terminal residues. The CDR3 sequence is CASSDRDRGV.

This clone was recorded a few times. The rearrangement uses TRBV2 and TRBJ2-2; TRBD2 agrees at 12 bases. After removal of 6 bases from V and 7 bases from J, the junction contained 6 bases not matched to a gene. Looked up from germline, CDR1 is SNHLY and CDR2 is FYNNEI. The CDR3 is 15 residues long. The CDR3 is CASRTTSGGRGELFF. CDR3 nucleotide sequence: TGTGCCAGCAGGACGACTAGCGGGGGACGCGGGGAGCTGTTTTTT. The full variable domain, rest sourced from reference TRBV2 and TRBJ2-2, is EPEVTQTPSHQVTQMGQEVILRCVPISNHLYFYWYRQILGQKVEFLVSFYNNEISEKSEIFDDQFSVERPDGSNFTLKIRSTKLEDSAMYFCASRTTSGGRGELFFGEGSRLTVL.

This clone has only one observation. V gene TRBV19 combines with J gene TRBJ2-3, with 9 nucleotides matching TRBD1. Germline V gene data show CDR1 as LNHDA and CDR2 as SQIVND (reference sequence). V dropped 6 bases and J dropped 2; count of bases not matched to a gene: 9. There are 16 residues in the CDR3. Here the CDR3 DNA reads TGTGCCAGTAGCCAAGTGGGGACAGGGCCCACAGATACGCAGTATTTT. This sequence encodes CASSQVGTGPTDTQYF.

This chain joins TRBV7-9 and TRBJ2-1; 12 bases are shared with TRBD2. The CDR3 is 15 residues long. Germline V gene lookup returns CDR1 SEHNR and CDR2 FQNEAQ (reference sequence). V dropped 4 bases and J dropped 4; count of bases not matched to a gene: 2. The CDR3 DNA is TGTGCCAGCAGCTCGACTAGCGGGGGATACAATGAGCAGTTCTTC. Translated, it gives CASSSTSGGYNEQFF.

The table lists this clone with a count of one. The chain employs TRBV5-6 and TRBJ2-7, with TRBD1 identical over 8 bases. Germline-derived CDR1 and CDR2 are SGHDT and YYEEEE. The V gene end was trimmed by 5 bases and the J gene end by 2 bases; junction bases not matched to a gene: 3. The CDR3 loop spans 13 amino acids. The CDR3 coding sequence is TGTGCCAGCAGGGCAGGGGGCCCCTACGAGCAGTACTTC. This sequence encodes CASRAGGPYEQYF.

CDR3 in DNA: TGTGCCAGCAGCCAAGATGCACGTGGGCGCAATCAGCCCCAGCATTTT. It encodes CASSQDARGRNQPQHF. J is TRBJ1-5 and V is TRBV3-1 (or the pseudogene TRBV3-2); D ambiguous. This CDR3 has 16 amino acids. The germline CDR1 and CDR2 sequences are LGHDT and YNNKEL (reference sequence). With 0 bases removed from V and 2 bases from J, the gap between germline ends came to 11 bases.